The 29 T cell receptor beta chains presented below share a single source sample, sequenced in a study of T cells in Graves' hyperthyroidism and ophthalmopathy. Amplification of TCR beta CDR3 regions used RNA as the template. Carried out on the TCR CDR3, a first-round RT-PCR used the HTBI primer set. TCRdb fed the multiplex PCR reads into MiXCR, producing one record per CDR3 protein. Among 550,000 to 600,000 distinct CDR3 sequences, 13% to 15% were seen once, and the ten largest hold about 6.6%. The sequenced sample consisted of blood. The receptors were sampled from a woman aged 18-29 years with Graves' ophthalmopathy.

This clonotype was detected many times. DNA of the CDR3: TGTGCCAGCAGTCATCCGGACAGGGGGAAGTTGCCCGGGGAGCTGTTTTTT. Translated: CASSHPDRGKLPGELFF. This chain joins TRBV6-1 and TRBJ2-2; 10 bases align to TRBD1. Looked up from germline, CDR1 is MNHNS and CDR2 is SASEGT. J gave up 6 bases and V 5 bases, and 12 bases lay outside the gene matches. This CDR3 comprises 17 residues.

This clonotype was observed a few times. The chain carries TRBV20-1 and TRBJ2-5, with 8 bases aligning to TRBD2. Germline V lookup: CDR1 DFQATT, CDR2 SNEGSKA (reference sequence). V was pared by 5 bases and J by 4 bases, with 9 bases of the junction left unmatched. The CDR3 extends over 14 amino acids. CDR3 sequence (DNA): TGCAGTGCTGCCGGGGGGGCGGGTAGAGAGACCCAGTACTTC. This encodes CSAAGGAGRETQYF.

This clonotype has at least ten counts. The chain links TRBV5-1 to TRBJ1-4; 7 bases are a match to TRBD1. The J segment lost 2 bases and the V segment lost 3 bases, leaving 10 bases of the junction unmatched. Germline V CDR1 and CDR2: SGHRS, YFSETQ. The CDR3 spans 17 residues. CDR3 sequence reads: CASSSAGTVSTNEKLFF. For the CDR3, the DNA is TGCGCCAGCAGCTCGGCCGGGACAGTTAGTACTAATGAAAAACTGTTTTTT. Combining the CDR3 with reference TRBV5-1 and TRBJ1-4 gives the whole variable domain KAGVTQTPRYLIKTRGQQVTLSCSPISGHRSVSWYQQTPGQGLQFLFEYFSETQRNKGNFPGRFSGRQFSNSRSEMNVSTLELGDSALYLCASSSAGTVSTNEKLFFGSGTQLSVL.

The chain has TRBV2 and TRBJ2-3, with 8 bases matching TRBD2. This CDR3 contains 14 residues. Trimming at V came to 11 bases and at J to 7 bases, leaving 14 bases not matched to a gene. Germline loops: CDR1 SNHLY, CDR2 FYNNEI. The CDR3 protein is CAGGLAEGRNTQYF. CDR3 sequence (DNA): TGTGCCGGCGGACTAGCAGAGGGGAGGAATACGCAGTATTTT.

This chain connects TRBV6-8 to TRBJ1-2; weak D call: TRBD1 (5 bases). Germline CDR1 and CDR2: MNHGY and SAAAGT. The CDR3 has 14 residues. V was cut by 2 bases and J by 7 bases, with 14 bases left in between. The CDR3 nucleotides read TGTGCCAGCAGTTACCTACAGGAGGAATTTGGCTACACCTTC. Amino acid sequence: CASSYLQEEFGYTF.

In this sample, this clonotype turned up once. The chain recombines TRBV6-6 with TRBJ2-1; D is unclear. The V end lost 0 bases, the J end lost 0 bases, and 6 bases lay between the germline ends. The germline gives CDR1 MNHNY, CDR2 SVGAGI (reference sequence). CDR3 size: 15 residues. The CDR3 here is CASSYSWSSYNEQFF. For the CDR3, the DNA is TGTGCCAGCAGTTACTCGTGGAGCTCCTACAATGAGCAGTTCTTC.

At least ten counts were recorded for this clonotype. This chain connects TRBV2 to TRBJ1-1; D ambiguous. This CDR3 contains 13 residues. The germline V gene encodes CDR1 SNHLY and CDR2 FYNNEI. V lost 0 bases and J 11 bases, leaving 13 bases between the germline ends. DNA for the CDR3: TGTGCCAGCAGTGAAGCTGGAGCGACTGGGGCTTTCTTT. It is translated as CASSEAGATGAFF.

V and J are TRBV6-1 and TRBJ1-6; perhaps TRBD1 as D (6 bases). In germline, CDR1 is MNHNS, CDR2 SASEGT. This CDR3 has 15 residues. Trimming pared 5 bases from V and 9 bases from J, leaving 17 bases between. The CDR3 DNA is TGTGCCAGCAGTCAGGTCGGGGGGCGAGGTTCACCCCTCCACTTT. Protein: CASSQVGGRGSPLHF.

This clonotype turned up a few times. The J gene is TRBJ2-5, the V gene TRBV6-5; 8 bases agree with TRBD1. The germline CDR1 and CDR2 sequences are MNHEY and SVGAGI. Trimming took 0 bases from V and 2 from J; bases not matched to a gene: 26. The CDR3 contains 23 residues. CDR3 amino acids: CASSYSWALIRAGGMEVQETQYF. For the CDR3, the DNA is TGTGCCAGCAGTTACTCGTGGGCGTTAATTAGGGCAGGGGGCATGGAGGTGCAAGAGACCCAGTACTTC.

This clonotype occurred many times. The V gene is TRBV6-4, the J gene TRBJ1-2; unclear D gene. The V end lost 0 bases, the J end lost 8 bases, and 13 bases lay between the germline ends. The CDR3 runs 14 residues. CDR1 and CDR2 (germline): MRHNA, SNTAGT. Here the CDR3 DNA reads TGTGCCAGCAGTGACTCGGGGAGTGGAGGAGGCTACACCTTC. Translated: CASSDSGSGGGYTF.

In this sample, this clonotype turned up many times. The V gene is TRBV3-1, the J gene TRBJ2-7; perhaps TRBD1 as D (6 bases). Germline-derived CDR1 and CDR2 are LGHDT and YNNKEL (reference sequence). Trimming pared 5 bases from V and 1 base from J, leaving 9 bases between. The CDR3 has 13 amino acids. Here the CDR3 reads CASSYGQSYEQYF. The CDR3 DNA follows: TGTGCCAGCAGCTACGGACAGTCCTACGAGCAGTACTTC.

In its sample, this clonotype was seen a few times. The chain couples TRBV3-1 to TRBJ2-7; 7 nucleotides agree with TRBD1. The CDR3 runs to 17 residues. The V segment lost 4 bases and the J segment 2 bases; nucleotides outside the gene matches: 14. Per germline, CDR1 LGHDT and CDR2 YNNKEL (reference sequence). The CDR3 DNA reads TGTGCCAGCAGCCTCCAAGGGGGCGGGTATACCCCCTACGAGCAGTACTTC. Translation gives CASSLQGGGYTPYEQYF.

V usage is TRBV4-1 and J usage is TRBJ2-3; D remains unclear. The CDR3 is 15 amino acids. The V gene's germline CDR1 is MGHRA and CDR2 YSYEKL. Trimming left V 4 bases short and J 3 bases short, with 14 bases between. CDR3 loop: CASSPMRESTDTQYF. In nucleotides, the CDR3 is TGCGCCAGCAGCCCGATGCGTGAGTCAACAGATACGCAGTATTTT.

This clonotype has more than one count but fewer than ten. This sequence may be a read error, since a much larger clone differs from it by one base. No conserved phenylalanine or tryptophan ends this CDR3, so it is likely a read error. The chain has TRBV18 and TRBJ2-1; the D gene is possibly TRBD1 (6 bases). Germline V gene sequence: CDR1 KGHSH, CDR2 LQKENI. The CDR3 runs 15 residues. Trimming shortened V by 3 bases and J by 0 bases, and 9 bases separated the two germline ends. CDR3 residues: CASSPAGDSYNEQFS. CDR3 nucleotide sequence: TGTGCCAGCTCACCCGCAGGGGACTCCTACAATGAGCAGTTCTCC.

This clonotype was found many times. CDR3 region: CSAPTDRPTYEQYF. CDR3 DNA: TGCAGTGCCCCTACCGACAGGCCAACCTACGAGCAGTACTTC. The rearrangement links TRBV20-1 to TRBJ2-7; tentatively, D is TRBD1 (6 bases). V was clipped by 6 bases and J by 2 bases, with 17 bases between them. There are 14 residues in the CDR3. Germline CDR1 DFQATT, CDR2 SNEGSKA (reference sequence).

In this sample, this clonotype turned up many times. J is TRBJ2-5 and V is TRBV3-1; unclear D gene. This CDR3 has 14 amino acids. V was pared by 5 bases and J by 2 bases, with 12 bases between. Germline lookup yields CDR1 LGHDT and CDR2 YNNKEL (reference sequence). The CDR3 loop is CASSSPGQQETQYF. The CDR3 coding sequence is TGTGCCAGCAGCTCCCCGGGCCAACAAGAGACCCAGTACTTC.

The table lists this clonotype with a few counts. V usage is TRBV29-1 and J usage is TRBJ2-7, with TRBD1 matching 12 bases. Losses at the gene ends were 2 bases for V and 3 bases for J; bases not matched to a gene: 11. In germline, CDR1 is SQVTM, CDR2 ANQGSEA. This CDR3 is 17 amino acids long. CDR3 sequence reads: CSVEKGGQGASLYEQYF. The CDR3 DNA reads TGCAGCGTTGAAAAGGGGGGACAGGGGGCTAGTCTCTACGAGCAGTACTTC.

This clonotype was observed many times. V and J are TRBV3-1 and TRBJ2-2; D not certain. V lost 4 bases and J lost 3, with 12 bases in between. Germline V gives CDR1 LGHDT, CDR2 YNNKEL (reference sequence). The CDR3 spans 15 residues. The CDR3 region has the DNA TGTGCCAGCAGCCCCCGCGGTGGGGACACCGGGGAGCTGTTTTTT. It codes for CASSPRGGDTGELFF.

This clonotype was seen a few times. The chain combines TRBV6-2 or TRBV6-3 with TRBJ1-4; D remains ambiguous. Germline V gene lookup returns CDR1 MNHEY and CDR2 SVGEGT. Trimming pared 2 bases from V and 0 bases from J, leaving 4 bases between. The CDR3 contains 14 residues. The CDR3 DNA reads TGTGCCAGCAGTTACAGGACAACTAATGAAAAACTGTTTTTT. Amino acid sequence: CASSYRTTNEKLFF.

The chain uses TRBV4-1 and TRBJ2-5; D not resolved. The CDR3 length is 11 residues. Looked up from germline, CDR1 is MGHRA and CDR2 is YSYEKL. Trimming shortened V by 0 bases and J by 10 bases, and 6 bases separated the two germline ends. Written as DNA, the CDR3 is TGCGCCAGCAGCCAAGACAGCTTCCAGTACTTC. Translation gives CASSQDSFQYF.

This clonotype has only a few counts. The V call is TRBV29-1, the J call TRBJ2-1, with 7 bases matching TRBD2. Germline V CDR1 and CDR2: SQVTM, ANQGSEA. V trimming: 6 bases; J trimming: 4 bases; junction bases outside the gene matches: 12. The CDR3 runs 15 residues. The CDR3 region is CSVGGGTVYYNEQFF. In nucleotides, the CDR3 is TGCAGCGTGGGGGGGGGGACGGTGTATTACAATGAGCAGTTCTTC.

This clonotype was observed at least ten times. The CDR3 loop reads CSARETSGRAYGELFF. As DNA, the CDR3 is TGCAGTGCTAGAGAGACTAGCGGGAGGGCCTACGGGGAGCTGTTTTTT. J is TRBJ2-2 and V is TRBV20-1; 14 bases map to TRBD2. Germline loops: CDR1 DFQATT, CDR2 SNEGSKA (reference sequence). Germline trimming cut 0 bases from V and 7 bases from J; bases unmatched to any gene: 4. The CDR3 loop spans 16 amino acids.

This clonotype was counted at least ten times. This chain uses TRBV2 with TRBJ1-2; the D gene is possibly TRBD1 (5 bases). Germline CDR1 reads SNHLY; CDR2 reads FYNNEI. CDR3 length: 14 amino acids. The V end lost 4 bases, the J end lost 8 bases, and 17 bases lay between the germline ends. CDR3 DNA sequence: TGTGCCAGCAGTGTCGGGGCCCACTGGGACGGCTACACCTTC. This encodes CASSVGAHWDGYTF.

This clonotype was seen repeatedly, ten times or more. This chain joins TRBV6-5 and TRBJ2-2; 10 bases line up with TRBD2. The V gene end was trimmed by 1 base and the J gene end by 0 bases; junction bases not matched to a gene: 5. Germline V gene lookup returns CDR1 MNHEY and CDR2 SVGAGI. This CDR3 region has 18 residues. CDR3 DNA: TGTGCCAGCAGTTACTACACTAGCGGGATGGCGAACACCGGGGAGCTGTTTTTT. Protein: CASSYYTSGMANTGELFF.

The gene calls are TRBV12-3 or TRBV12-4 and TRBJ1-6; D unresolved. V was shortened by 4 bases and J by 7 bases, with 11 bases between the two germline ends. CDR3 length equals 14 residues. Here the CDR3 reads CASSYEGLNSPLHF. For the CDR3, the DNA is TGTGCCAGCAGTTATGAAGGGTTGAATTCACCCCTCCACTTT.

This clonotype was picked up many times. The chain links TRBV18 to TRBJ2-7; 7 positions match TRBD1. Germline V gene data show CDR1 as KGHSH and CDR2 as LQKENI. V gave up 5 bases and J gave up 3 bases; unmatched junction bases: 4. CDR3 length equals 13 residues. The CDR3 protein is CASSVDRDYEQYF. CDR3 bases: TGTGCCAGCTCAGTAGACAGGGACTACGAGCAGTACTTC.

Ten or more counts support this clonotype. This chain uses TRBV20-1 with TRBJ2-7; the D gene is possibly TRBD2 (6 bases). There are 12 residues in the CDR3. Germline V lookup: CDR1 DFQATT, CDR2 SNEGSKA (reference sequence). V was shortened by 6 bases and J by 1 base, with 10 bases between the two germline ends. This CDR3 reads CSAGGISYEQYF. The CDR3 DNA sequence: TGCAGTGCGGGCGGGATATCCTACGAGCAGTACTTC.

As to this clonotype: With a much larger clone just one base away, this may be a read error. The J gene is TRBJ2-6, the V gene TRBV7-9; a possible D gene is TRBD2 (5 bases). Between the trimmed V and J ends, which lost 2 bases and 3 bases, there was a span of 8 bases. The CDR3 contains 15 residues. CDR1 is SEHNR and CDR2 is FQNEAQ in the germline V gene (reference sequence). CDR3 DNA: TGTGCCAGCAGCTTACGGGGTGATGGGGCCAACGTCCTGACTTTC. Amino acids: CASSLRGDGANVLTF.

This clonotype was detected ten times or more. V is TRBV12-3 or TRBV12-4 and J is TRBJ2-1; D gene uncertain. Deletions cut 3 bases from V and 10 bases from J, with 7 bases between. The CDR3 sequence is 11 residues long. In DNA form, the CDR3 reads TGTGCCAGCAGTTTCGGTAAAGAGCAGTTCTTC. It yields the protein CASSFGKEQFF.